A single sample is the source of the 21 T cell receptor beta chains below, sequenced in a study of cytomegalovirus exposure and HLA in healthy donors. In the PCR, 60 Vbeta and 13 Jbeta primers were used. Generated by immunoSEQ multiplex PCR, the TCRdb table keeps only in-frame clones and is missing some. The sample has approximately 78,000 clones, 65% to 70% seen once. Specimen: PBMCs. The receptors come from a man aged 40-49 years in good health and CMV-seropositive.

This clone was counted a few times. The chain couples TRBV4-2 to TRBJ2-5, with D maybe TRBD2 (6 bases). Germline V gene sequence: CDR1 LGHNA, CDR2 YNFKEQ. The CDR3 extends over 14 amino acids. V was pared by 0 bases and J by 5 bases, with 10 bases between. CDR3 coding DNA: TGTGCCAGCAGCCAAGATCCGGCGGGGGAGACCCAGTACTTC. This translates into CASSQDPAGETQYF.

The chain joins TRBV5-1 to TRBJ2-1; 10 bases are a match to TRBD2. Germline V gives CDR1 SGHRS, CDR2 YFSETQ. CDR3 length: 18 amino acids. Trimming cost V 0 bases and J 1 base; bases outside gene matches: 7. The CDR3 region has the DNA TGCGCCAGCAGCTTGGCCCTAGCGGGGGTAGTTTCCTACAATGAGCAGTTCTTC. Its translation: CASSLALAGVVSYNEQFF.

This chain connects TRBV9 to TRBJ2-3; maybe TRBD2 (7 bases). This CDR3 region has 22 residues. Per germline, CDR1 SGDLS and CDR2 YYNGEE. V was shortened by 2 bases and J by 0 bases, with 31 bases between the two germline ends. This CDR3 reads CASSVDRLAISPLEPSTDTQYF. The CDR3 DNA sequence: TGTGCCAGCAGCGTGGACAGACTAGCTATCTCTCCTTTGGAGCCGAGCACAGATACGCAGTATTTT. The variable domain in full, completed from reference TRBV9 and TRBJ2-3, reads DSGVTQTPKHLITATGQRVTLRCSPRSGDLSVYWYQQSLDQGLQFLIQYYNGEERAKGNILERFSAQQFPDLHSELNLSSLELGDSALYFCASSVDRLAISPLEPSTDTQYFGPGTRLTVL.

V is TRBV11-2 and J is TRBJ2-7, with 9 nucleotides matching TRBD1. Trimming took 3 bases from V and 6 from J; bases not matched to a gene: 9. The CDR3 extends over 15 amino acids. CDR1 and CDR2 (germline): SGHAT, FQNNGV. CDR3 DNA sequence: TGTGCCAGCAGCTTCGTAACGGGACAGGGCTCCGAGCAGTACTTC. Its protein is CASSFVTGQGSEQYF.

The table lists this clone with a count of one. The chain carries TRBV23-1 and TRBJ2-7; D gene uncertain. TRBV23-1 is assigned to the ORF class and has an uncertain function. The V end lost 0 bases, the J end lost 0 bases, and 9 bases lay between the germline ends. The CDR3 is made up of 15 amino acids. CDR3 coding DNA: TGCGCCAGCAGTCAATCCAGCACGGGCTCCTACGAGCAGTACTTC. Translation: CASSQSSTGSYEQYF.

This sequence joins TRBV29-1 and TRBJ2-7; D is possibly TRBD2 (6 bases). This CDR3 has 11 amino acids. V was pared by 5 bases and J by 6 bases, with 11 bases between. Germline lookup yields CDR1 SQVTM and CDR2 ANQGSEA. The CDR3 coding sequence is TGCAGCGTTAGGACTATCGTCGAGCAGTACTTC. This codes for CSVRTIVEQYF.

This chain joins TRBV5-1 and TRBJ2-5, with D possibly TRBD2 on 6 matching bases. This CDR3 region has 13 residues. The V end lost 5 bases, the J end lost 3 bases, and 11 bases lay between the germline ends. Germline V gives CDR1 SGHRS, CDR2 YFSETQ. The CDR3 DNA reads as TGCGCCAGCAGTCTGGGACTCGAAGAGACCCAGTACTTC. Its translation is CASSLGLEETQYF.

The genes are TRBV7-2 and TRBJ2-7; 9 bases fit TRBD2. Unmatched junction bases numbered 7, after V lost 2 bases and J lost 5 bases. There are 15 residues in the CDR3. Germline V gives CDR1 SGHTA, CDR2 FQGNSA. The CDR3 DNA reads TGTGCCAGCAGCTTAAGGCGGGGGGGCAGGAACGAGCAGTACTTC. This gives the protein CASSLRRGGRNEQYF. The entire variable domain, with the rest obtained from reference TRBV7-2 and TRBJ2-7, is as follows: GAGVSQSPSNKVTEKGKDVELRCDPISGHTALYWYRQSLGQGLEFLIYFQGNSAPDKSGLPSDRFSAERTGGSVSTLTIQRTQQEDSAVYLCASSLRRGGRNEQYFGPGTRLTVT.

The sample holds a few counts of this clone. V gene TRBV19 combines with J gene TRBJ2-3; perhaps TRBD2 as D (6 bases). The CDR3 loop spans 16 amino acids. Germline V gives CDR1 LNHDA, CDR2 SQIVND (reference sequence). Trimming removed 3 bases from V and 1 base from J, with 14 bases in between. The CDR3 coding sequence is TGTGCCAGTAGTATCGCTTTGGCTAGCGGCACAGATACGCAGTATTTT. Its translation: CASSIALASGTDTQYF.

The chain is built from TRBV5-6 and TRBJ2-7; 7 nucleotides line up with TRBD2. The germline V gene encodes CDR1 SGHDT and CDR2 YYEEEE. The CDR3 is made up of 16 amino acids. V was pared by 4 bases and J by 0 bases, with 10 bases of the junction left unmatched. As DNA, the CDR3 is TGTGCCAGCAGCCCCCCCCGGCGGGGGAGCTCCTACGAGCAGTACTTC. This codes for CASSPPRRGSSYEQYF.

This rearrangement joins TRBV29-1 to TRBJ1-3; D is uncertain. There are 15 residues in the CDR3. V lost 1 base, J lost 0 bases, and 10 bases lay in between. Per the germline V gene, CDR1 is SQVTM and CDR2 is ANQGSEA. Here the CDR3 reads CSVEVPLSSGNTIYF. Written as DNA, the CDR3 is TGCAGCGTTGAAGTCCCCCTGAGCTCTGGAAACACCATATATTTT.

The CDR3 coding sequence is TGTGCCAGCAGCTTAGCGCAGGGGAGTGGAAACACCATATATTTT. Translation: CASSLAQGSGNTIYF. This chain joins TRBV7-2 and TRBJ1-3; tentative D call: TRBD1 (6 bases). V shed 0 bases and J shed 3 bases, with 9 bases lying between them. The CDR3 length is 15 residues. Germline V gives CDR1 SGHTA, CDR2 FQGNSA.

The rearrangement links TRBV30 to TRBJ2-6; 8 bases match TRBD1. J lost 4 bases, V lost 0 bases, and 2 bases had no gene match. The CDR3 loop spans 15 amino acids. Germline CDR1 is GTSNPN and CDR2 is SVGIG (reference sequence). The CDR3, as DNA: TGTGCCTGGAGTGTGACAGGGGCCGGGGCCAACGTCCTGACTTTC. Translation: CAWSVTGAGANVLTF.

This rearrangement joins TRBV19 to TRBJ1-1; D gene unclear. The CDR3 length is 12 residues. Germline CDR1 reads LNHDA; CDR2 reads SQIVND (reference sequence). Trimming left V 1 base short and J 5 bases short, with 5 bases between. This CDR3 is CASSIAGTEAFF. Here the CDR3 DNA reads TGTGCCAGTAGTATAGCGGGGACTGAAGCTTTCTTT.

The chain combines TRBV7-9 with TRBJ2-2; D unclear. Per the germline V gene, CDR1 is SEHNR and CDR2 is FQNEAQ (reference sequence). The V end lost 0 bases, the J end lost 6 bases, and 8 bases lay between the germline ends. This CDR3 comprises 14 residues. CDR3 loop: CASSLAPQSGELFF. The CDR3 DNA sequence: TGTGCCAGCAGCTTAGCCCCGCAGTCCGGGGAGCTGTTTTTT.

The rearrangement joins TRBV7-6 to TRBJ2-3, with 7 bases identical to TRBD2. The V and J ends lost 2 bases and 3 bases, in that order; junction bases with no gene match: 2. Germline assignment: CDR1 SGHVS and CDR2 FNYEAQ. There are 14 residues in the CDR3. For the CDR3, the DNA is TGTGCCAGCAGCTTACTAGCGGATACAGATACGCAGTATTTT. This codes for CASSLLADTDTQYF.

The sample holds a few counts of this clone. Other DNA sequences from this sample encode an identical CDR3 as well. V is TRBV7-9 and J is TRBJ1-1; 7 nucleotides align to TRBD1. J was trimmed by 2 bases and V by 5 bases; bases with no gene match: 2. The CDR3 loop spans 13 amino acids. Looked up from germline, CDR1 is SEHNR and CDR2 is FQNEAQ (reference sequence). The CDR3 spells CASSRQGNTEAFF. The CDR3 nucleotides are TGTGCCAGCAGCCGACAGGGAAACACTGAAGCTTTCTTT.

This chain connects TRBV15 to TRBJ2-2, with 8 bases identical to TRBD2. Germline V CDR1 and CDR2: LNHNV, YYDKDF (reference sequence). J was trimmed by 4 bases and V by 0 bases; bases with no gene match: 7. This CDR3 has 17 amino acids. The CDR3 reads CATSRDLGGASTGELFF. CDR3 sequence (DNA): TGTGCCACCAGCAGAGATCTCGGGGGGGCAAGCACCGGGGAGCTGTTTTTT.

This clone has only a few counts. The chain recombines TRBV19 with TRBJ2-3; the match to TRBD2 covers 10 bases. CDR3 length: 15 amino acids. J lost 6 bases, V lost 5 bases, and 8 bases had no gene match. Germline assignment: CDR1 LNHDA and CDR2 SQIVND (reference sequence). The CDR3: CASSLIAGGADTQYF. CDR3 coding DNA: TGTGCCAGTAGTCTAATAGCGGGGGGAGCCGATACGCAGTATTTT. The variable domain in full, with the rest retrieved from reference TRBV19 and TRBJ2-3, is DGGITQSPKYLFRKEGQNVTLSCEQNLNHDAMYWYRQDPGQGLRLIYYSQIVNDFQKGDIAEGYSVSREKKESFPLTVTSAQKNPTAFYLCASSLIAGGADTQYFGPGTRLTVL.

The gene calls are TRBV6-5 and TRBJ2-5; TRBD1 matches 7 bases. There are 16 residues in the CDR3. The germline V gene encodes CDR1 MNHEY and CDR2 SVGAGI. The J segment lost 5 bases and the V segment lost 0 bases, leaving 9 bases of the junction unmatched. CDR3 coding DNA: TGTGCCAGCAGTTACTCAGTCGCAGGGGGTGGGGAGACCCAGTACTTC. This encodes CASSYSVAGGGETQYF.

This chain joins TRBV27 and TRBJ2-7, with TRBD1 identical over 9 bases. The germline CDR1 and CDR2 sequences are MNHEY and SMNVEV (reference sequence). The CDR3 has 15 amino acids. Losses at the gene ends were 6 bases for V and 3 bases for J; bases not matched to a gene: 9. The CDR3 here is CASSLSGTGCYEQYF. CDR3 nucleotide sequence: TGTGCCAGCAGCCTCTCCGGGACAGGGTGCTACGAGCAGTACTTC.